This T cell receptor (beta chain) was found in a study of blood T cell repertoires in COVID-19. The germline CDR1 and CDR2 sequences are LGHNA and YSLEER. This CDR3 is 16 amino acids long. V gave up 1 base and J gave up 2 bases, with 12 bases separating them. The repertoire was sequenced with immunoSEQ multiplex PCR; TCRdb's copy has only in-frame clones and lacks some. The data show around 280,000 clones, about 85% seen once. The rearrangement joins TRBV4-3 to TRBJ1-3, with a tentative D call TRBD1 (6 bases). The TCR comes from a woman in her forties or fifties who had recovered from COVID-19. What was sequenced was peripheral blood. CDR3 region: CASSQVLRGAGNTIYF. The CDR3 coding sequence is TGCGCCAGCAGCCAAGTTCTCAGGGGAGCTGGAAACACCATATATTTT.